This T cell receptor (beta chain) was captured in a study of T cell responses to AZD1222 COVID-19 vaccine. The data were produced by immunoSEQ multiplex PCR, yet TCRdb's version contains in-frame clones alone and is incomplete. Of around 28,000 clones listed, roughly 78% are singletons. This clonotype was obtained from an adult in good health. Material: peripheral blood, obtained on day 0 of AZD1222 vaccination.

In DNA, the CDR3 is TGCGCCAGCAGCCAAGATAAAGCCAACGCGAACACCGGGGAGCTGTTTTTT. It encodes CASSQDKANANTGELFF. J is TRBJ2-2 and V is TRBV4-1; D uncertain. Germline-derived CDR1 and CDR2 are MGHRA and YSYEKL. The CDR3 covers 17 residues. Trimming took 0 bases from V and 0 from J, leaving 11 bases between them.